This TCR beta chain derives from a study of blood T cell repertoires in COVID-19. Enrollment of patients from Seattle took place during active infection, with longitudinal follow-up. Germline V CDR1 and CDR2: LNHDA, SQIVND (reference sequence). The CDR3 has 13 residues. V lost 3 bases, J lost 5 bases, and 11 bases lay in between. Sequencing used immunoSEQ multiplex PCR; TCRdb keeps in-frame clones, though not all of them. This sample has roughly 250,000 clones, with more than 85% found just once. V gene TRBV19 combines with J gene TRBJ2-7; D is possibly TRBD1 (6 bases). This TCR derives from a person between 18 and 30 years old with COVID-19, enrolled during active disease. Sequencing input: peripheral blood. The CDR3 region has the DNA TGTGCCAGTAGTATGGGCCAGGGGAACGAGCAGTACTTC. Translation: CASSMGQGNEQYF.